This record concerns one T cell receptor beta chain sequence. These data are taken from a study of blood T cell repertoires in COVID-19. About the study: Whether acute or convalescent, the COVID-19 samples came from the United States, Italy and Spain. PBMCs, B-cell-depleted T cells, or T cells were the source of the cDNA or gDNA that made up the material.

This CDR3 is built from 15 residues. V was pared by 5 bases and J by 1 base, with 14 bases between. In germline, CDR1 is MNHEY, CDR2 SVGAGI. Authors' methods: Estimates of nucleated cell counts were drawn from the amplification of reference gene primers. Sequenced by immunoSEQ multiplex PCR; TCRdb stores in-frame clones only, minus some. V, J and clone size derive from that table, while D and trimming were established from the DNA sequence. The table includes around 300,000 clones, 80% to 90% detected once. The receptor comes from a woman aged 65 to 85 with acute or convalescent COVID-19. The gene calls are TRBV6-5 and TRBJ1-1; D is possibly TRBD1 (5 bases). Sequencing was carried out using peripheral blood. CDR3 sequence: CASSRRGGRNTEAFF. DNA of the CDR3: TGTGCCAGCAGTAGGAGGGGAGGGAGGAACACTGAAGCTTTCTTT.